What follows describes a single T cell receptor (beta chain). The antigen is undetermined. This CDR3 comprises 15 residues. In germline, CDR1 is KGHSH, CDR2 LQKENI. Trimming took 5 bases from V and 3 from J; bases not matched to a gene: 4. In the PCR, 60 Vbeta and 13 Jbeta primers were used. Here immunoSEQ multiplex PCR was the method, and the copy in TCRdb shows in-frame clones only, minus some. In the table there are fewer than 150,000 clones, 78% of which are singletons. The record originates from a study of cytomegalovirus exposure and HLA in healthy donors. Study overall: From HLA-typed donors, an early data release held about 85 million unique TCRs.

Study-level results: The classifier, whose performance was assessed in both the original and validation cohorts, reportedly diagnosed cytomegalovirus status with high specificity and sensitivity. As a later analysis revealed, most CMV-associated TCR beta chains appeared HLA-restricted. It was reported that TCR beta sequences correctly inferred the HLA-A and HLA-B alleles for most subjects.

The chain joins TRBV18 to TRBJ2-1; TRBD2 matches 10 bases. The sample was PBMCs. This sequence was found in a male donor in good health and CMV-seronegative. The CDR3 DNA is TGTGCCAGCTCAGAAACTAGCGGGATCTACAATGAGCAGTTCTTC. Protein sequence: CASSETSGIYNEQFF.